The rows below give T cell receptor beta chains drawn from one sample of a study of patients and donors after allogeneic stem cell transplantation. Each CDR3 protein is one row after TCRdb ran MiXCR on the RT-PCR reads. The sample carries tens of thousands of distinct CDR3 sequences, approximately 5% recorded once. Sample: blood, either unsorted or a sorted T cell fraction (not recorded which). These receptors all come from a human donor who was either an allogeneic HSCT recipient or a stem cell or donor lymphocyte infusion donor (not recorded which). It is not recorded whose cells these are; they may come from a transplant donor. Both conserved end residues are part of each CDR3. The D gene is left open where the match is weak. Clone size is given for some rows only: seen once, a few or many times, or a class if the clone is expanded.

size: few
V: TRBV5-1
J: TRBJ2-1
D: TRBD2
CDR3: CASSLAGSGSSYNEQFF
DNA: TGCGCCAGCAGCTTGGCCGGGAGCGGGAGCTCCTACAATGAGCAGTTCTTC

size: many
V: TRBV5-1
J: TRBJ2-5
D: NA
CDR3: CASSLEPSPETQYF
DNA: TGCGCCAGCAGCTTGGAACCGTCCCCGGAGACCCAGTACTTC

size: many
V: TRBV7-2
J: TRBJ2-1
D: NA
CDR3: CASSLRYNEQFF
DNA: TGTGCCAGCAGCTTGAGATACAATGAGCAGTTCTTC

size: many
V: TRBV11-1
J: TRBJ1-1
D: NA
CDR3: CASSLWGNTEAFF
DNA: TGTGCCAGCAGCTTATGGGGGAACACTGAAGCTTTCTTT

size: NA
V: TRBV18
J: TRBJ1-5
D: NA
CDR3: CASSLRNQPQHF
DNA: TGTGCCAGCTCACTACGTAATCAGCCCCAGCATTTT

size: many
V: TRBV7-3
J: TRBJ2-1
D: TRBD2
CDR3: CASSSFSGLNEQFF
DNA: TGTGCCAGCAGCTCCTTTAGCGGGCTAAATGAGCAGTTCTTC

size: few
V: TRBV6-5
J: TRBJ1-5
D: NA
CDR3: CASSFPWANQPQHF
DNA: TGTGCCAGCAGTTTCCCTTGGGCGAATCAGCCCCAGCATTTT

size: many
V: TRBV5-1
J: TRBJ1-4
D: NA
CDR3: CASSLKPRTDPTNEKLFF
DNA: TGCGCCAGCAGCTTAAAACCAAGGACAGACCCAACTAATGAAAAACTGTTTTTT

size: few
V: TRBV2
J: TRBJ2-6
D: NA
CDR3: CASSENNSGANVLTF
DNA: TGTGCCAGCAGTGAAAACAACTCTGGAGCCAACGTCCTGACTTTC

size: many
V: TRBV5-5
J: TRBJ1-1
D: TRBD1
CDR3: CASSQTGMNTEAFF
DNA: TGTGCCAGCAGCCAGACAGGGATGAACACTGAAGCTTTCTTT